This entry is about one T cell receptor beta chain. The antigen is unknown. PCR amplification relied on 60 Vbeta primers (plus 13 Jbeta primers). TCRdb keeps only in-frame clones here, not all; method: immunoSEQ multiplex PCR. Here the sample spans 60,000 to 70,000 clones, more than 60% being singletons. This entry comes from a study of cytomegalovirus exposure and HLA in healthy donors. Findings and caveats of the study: Across HLA loci, a later analysis found differing TCR association rates, with DRB1 most and HLA-C fewest. Later analysis revealed greater clonal expansion in HLA-associated TCR beta chains than in equally common others. There were a few CMV-associated chains whose specificity for CMV antigens was confirmed in vitro. In an earlier analysis, most TCR beta V segments were productive about 87% or about 30% of the time.

J gave up 5 bases and V 5 bases, and 5 bases lay outside the gene matches. The CDR3 contains 15 residues. The germline CDR1 and CDR2 sequences are MDHEN and SYDVKM. V gene TRBV28 combines with J gene TRBJ2-2; 10 bases fit TRBD1. The source material was PBMCs. This receptor was obtained from a male donor in good health and CMV-seropositive. The CDR3 DNA sequence: TGTGCCAGCAGTGACAGGGGGCTGGGGACCGGGGAGCTGTTTTTT. Translating it yields CASSDRGLGTGELFF.